Reported below is one T cell receptor beta chain. Antigen: not known. Time point indicated: patch test 2, 6 weeks after DPC sensitization. Treatment defined: therapeutic diphenylcyclopropenone sensitization with weekly scalp DPC. Whole blood that had not been fractionated was the source of extracted total RNA. TCRdb re-called the RACE reads with MiXCR, one entry per CDR3 protein. This table has 35,000 to 45,000 distinct CDR3 sequences, roughly 9% appearing once. Trimming left V 3 bases short and J 0 bases short, with 21 bases between. Germline-derived CDR1 and CDR2 are LNHDA and SQIVND (reference sequence). The CDR3 extends over 20 amino acids. These data belong to a study of human T cells and chemical hapten exposure. Findings and limits, study-wide: After DPC sensitization, TCRs above 1 in 1000 frequency showed no change. Patch test score tracked positively with PT1 expanded TCR counts.

This sequence originates from a woman in her twenties or thirties with alopecia areata. Some clones in this sample may be carry-over from other donors' samples. The sample consisted of whole blood, taken in connection with sensitization to the hapten diphenylcyclopropenone (DPC). This rearrangement joins TRBV19 to TRBJ1-6, with D perhaps matching TRBD1 (6 bases). The CDR3 reads CASSMLRGMGQSSYNSPLHF. The DNA for the CDR3 is TGTGCCAGTAGTATGCTGCGGGGTATGGGACAAAGCTCCTATAATTCACCCCTCCACTTT. Complete variable domain (other parts from reference TRBV19 and TRBJ1-6): DGGITQSPKYLFRKEGQNVTLSCEQNLNHDAMYWYRQDPGQGLRLIYYSQIVNDFQKGDIAEGYSVSREKKESFPLTVTSAQKNPTAFYLCASSMLRGMGQSSYNSPLHFGNGTRLTVT.